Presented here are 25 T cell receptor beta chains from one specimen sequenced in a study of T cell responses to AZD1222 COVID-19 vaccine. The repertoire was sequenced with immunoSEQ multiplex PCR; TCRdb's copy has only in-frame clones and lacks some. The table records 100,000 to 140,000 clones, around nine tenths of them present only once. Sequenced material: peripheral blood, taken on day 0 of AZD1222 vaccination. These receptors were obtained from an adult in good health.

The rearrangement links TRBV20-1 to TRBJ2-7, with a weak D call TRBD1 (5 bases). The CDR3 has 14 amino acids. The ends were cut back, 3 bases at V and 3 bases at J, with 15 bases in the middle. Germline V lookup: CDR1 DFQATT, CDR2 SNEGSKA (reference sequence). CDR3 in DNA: TGCAGTGCTAGTTTGGTGCAGGGTTACTACGAGCAGTACTTC. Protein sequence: CSASLVQGYYEQYF.

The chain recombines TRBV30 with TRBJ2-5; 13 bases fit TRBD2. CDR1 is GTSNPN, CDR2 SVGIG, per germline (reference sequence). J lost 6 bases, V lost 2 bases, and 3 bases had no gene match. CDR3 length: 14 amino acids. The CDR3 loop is CAWSLGLAGKTQYF. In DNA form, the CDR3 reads TGTGCCTGGAGTCTGGGACTAGCGGGGAAGACCCAGTACTTC.

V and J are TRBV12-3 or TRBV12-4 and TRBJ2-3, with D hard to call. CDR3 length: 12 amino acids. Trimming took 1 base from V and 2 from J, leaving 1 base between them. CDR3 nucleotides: TGTGCCAGCAGTTTAGTCACAGATACGCAGTATTTT. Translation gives CASSLVTDTQYF.

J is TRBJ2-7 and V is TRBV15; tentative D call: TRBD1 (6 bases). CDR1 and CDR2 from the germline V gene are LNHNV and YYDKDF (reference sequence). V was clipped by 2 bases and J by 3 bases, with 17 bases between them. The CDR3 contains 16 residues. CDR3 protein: CATSRRRDTLVYEQYF. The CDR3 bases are TGTGCCACCAGCAGACGCCGGGACACGCTTGTCTACGAGCAGTACTTC.

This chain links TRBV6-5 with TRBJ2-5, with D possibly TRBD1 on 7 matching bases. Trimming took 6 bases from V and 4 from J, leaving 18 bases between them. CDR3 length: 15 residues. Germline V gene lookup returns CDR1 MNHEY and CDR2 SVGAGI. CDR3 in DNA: TGTGCCAGCAGGAGCAGGGGGGCGGTGGGAGAGACCCAGTACTTC. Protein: CASRSRGAVGETQYF.

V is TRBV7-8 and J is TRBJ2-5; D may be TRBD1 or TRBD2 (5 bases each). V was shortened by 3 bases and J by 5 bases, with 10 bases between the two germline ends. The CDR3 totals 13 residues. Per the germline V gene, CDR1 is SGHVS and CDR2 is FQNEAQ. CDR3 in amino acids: CASSLGTLETQYF. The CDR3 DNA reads TGTGCCAGCAGCTTGGGGACCTTGGAGACCCAGTACTTC. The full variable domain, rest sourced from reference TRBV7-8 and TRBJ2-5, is GAGVSQSPRYKVAKRGQDVALRCDPISGHVSLFWYQQALGQGPEFLTYFQNEAQLDKSGLPSDRFFAERPEGSVSTLKIQRTQQEDSAVYLCASSLGTLETQYFGPGTRLLVL.

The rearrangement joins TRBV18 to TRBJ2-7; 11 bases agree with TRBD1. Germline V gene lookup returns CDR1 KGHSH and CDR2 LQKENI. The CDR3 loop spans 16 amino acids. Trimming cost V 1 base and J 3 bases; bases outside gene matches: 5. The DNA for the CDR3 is TGTGCCAGCTCACCACAGGCCGGGACAGGGGGCTACGAGCAGTACTTC. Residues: CASSPQAGTGGYEQYF.

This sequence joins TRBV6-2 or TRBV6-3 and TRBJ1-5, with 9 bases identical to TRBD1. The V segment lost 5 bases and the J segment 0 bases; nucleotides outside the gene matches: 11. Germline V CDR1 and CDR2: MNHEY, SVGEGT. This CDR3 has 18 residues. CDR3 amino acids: CASSSSGTGMNSNQPQHF. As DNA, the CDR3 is TGTGCCAGCAGTAGCTCCGGGACAGGGATGAATAGCAATCAGCCCCAGCATTTT.

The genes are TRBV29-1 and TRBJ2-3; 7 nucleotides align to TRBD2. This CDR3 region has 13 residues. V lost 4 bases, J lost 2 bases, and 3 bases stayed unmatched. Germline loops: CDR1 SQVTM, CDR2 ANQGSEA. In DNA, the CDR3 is TGCAGCGTTGGCGGGACTAACACAGATACGCAGTATTTT. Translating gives CSVGGTNTDTQYF.

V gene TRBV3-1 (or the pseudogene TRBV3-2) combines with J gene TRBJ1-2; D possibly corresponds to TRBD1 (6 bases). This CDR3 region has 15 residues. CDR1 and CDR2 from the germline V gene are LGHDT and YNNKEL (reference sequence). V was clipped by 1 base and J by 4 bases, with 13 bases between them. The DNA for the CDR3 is TGTGCCAGCAGCCAAGGGGGGGACACAGCCTATGGCTACACCTTC. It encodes CASSQGGDTAYGYTF.

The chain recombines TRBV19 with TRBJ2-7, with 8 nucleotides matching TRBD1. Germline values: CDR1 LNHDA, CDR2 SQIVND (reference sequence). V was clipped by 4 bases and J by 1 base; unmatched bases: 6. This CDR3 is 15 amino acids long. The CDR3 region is CASSTTGTGSYEQYF. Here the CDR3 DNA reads TGTGCCAGTAGTACAACCGGGACAGGTTCCTACGAGCAGTACTTC.

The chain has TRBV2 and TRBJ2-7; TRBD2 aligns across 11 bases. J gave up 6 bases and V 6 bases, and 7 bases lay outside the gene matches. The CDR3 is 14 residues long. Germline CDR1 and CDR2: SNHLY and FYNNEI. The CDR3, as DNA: TGTGCCAGCAGCGATAGCGGGGGGGCTTCCGAGCAGTACTTC. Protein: CASSDSGGASEQYF.

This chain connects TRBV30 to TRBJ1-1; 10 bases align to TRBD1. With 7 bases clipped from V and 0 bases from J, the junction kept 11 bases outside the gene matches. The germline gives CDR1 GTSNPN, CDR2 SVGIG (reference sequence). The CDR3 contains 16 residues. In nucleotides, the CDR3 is TGTGCCTTTCGGGACAGGGGCCGGAGTCTGAACACTGAAGCTTTCTTT. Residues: CAFRDRGRSLNTEAFF.

For the CDR3, the DNA is TGTGCCAGCAGGACAGGGGCTTCACCCCTCCACTTT. This sequence encodes CASRTGASPLHF. The rearrangement uses TRBV11-1 and TRBJ1-6, with TRBD1 identical over 8 bases. The CDR3 loop spans 12 amino acids. The V and J ends lost 6 bases and 9 bases, in that order; junction bases with no gene match: 1. Germline CDR1 SGHAT, CDR2 FQDESV (reference sequence).

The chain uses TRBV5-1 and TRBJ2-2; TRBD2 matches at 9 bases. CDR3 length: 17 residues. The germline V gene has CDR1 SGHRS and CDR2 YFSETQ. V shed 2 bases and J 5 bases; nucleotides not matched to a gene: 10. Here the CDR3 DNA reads TGCGCCAGCAGCTTAGGAGGTAGCGGGGGCGAAACCGGGGAGCTGTTTTTT. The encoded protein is CASSLGGSGGETGELFF.

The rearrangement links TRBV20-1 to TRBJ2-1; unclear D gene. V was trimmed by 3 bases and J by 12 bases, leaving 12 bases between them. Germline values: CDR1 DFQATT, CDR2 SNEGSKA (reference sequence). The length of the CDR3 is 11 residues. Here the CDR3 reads CSASYPTGQFF. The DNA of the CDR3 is TGCAGTGCTAGCTATCCGACGGGGCAGTTCTTC.

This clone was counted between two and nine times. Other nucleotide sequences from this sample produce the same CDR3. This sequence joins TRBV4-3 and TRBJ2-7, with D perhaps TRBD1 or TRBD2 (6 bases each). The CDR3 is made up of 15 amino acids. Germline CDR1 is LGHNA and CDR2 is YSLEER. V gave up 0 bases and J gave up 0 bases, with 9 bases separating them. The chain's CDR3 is CASSQDRGVSYEQYF. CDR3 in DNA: TGCGCCAGCAGCCAAGATAGGGGGGTCTCCTACGAGCAGTACTTC.

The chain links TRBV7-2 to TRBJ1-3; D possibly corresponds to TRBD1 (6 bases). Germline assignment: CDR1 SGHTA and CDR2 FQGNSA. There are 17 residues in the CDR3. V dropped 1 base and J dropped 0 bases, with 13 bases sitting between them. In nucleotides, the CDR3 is TGTGCCAGCAGCTTAGGGGGGGCGGCAAGCTCTGGAAACACCATATATTTT. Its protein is CASSLGGAASSGNTIYF.

This CDR3 reads CASSLEQGVTYNEQFF. The CDR3 DNA follows: TGTGCCAGCAGCTTAGAACAGGGGGTCACCTACAATGAGCAGTTCTTC. This sequence joins TRBV7-2 and TRBJ2-1; TRBD1 matches 8 bases. V shed 1 base, J shed 2 bases, and the junction held 4 bases outside the gene matches. The CDR3 sequence is 16 residues long. Germline loops: CDR1 SGHTA, CDR2 FQGNSA.

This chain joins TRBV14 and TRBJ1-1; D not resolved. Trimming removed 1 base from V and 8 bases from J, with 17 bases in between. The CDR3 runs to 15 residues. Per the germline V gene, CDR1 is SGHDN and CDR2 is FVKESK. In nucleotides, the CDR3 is TGTGCCAGCAGCCAAGGGTGGGCAAACCCCTGGGAAGCTTTCTTT. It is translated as CASSQGWANPWEAFF.

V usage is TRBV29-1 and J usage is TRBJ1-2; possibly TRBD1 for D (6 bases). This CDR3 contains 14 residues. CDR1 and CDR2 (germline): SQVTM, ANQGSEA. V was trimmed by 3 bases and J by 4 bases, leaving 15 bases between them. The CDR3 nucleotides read TGCAGCGTTGATCGCGGGGGACAAGGCTATGGCTACACCTTC. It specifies CSVDRGGQGYGYTF.

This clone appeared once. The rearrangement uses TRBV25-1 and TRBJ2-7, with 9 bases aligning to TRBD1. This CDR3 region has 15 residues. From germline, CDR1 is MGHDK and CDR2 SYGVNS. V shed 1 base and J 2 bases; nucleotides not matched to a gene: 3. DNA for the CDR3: TGTGCCAGCAGTGAATCACAGGGGGCGGCCTACGAGCAGTACTTC. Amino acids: CASSESQGAAYEQYF.

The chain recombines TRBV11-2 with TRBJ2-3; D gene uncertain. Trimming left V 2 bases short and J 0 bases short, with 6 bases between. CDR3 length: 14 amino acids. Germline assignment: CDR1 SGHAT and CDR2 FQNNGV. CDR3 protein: CASSLLGSTDTQYF. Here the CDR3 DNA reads TGTGCCAGCAGCTTATTGGGGAGCACAGATACGCAGTATTTT.

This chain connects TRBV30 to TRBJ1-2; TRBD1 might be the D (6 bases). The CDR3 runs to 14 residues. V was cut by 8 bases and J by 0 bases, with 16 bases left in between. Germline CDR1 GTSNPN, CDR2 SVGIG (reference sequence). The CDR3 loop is CAASGTLANYGYTF. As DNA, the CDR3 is TGTGCCGCGTCGGGGACATTAGCTAACTATGGCTACACCTTC.

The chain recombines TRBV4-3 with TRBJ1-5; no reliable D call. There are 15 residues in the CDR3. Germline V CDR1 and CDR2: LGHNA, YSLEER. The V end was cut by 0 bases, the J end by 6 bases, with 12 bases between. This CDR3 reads CASSQDLLSGQPQHF. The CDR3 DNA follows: TGCGCCAGCAGCCAAGACCTCCTTAGTGGTCAGCCCCAGCATTTT.